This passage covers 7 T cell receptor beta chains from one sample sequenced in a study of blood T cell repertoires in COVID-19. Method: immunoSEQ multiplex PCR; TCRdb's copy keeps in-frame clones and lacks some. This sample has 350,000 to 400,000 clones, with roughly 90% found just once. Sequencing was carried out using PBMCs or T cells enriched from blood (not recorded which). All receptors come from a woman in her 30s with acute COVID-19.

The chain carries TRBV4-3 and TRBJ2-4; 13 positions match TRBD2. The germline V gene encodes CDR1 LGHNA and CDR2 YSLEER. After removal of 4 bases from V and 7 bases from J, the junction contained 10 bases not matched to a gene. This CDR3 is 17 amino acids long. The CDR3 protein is CASSPGTSGASYNIQYF. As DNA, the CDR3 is TGCGCCAGCAGCCCCGGGACTAGCGGGGCCTCCTATAACATTCAGTACTTC.

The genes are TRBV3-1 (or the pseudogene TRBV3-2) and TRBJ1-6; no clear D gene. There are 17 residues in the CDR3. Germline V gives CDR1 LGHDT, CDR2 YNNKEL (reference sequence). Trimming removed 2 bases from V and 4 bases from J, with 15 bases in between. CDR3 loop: CASSQSVGEYYNSPLHF. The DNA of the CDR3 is TGTGCCAGCAGCCAATCGGTCGGGGAATATTATAATTCACCCCTCCACTTT.

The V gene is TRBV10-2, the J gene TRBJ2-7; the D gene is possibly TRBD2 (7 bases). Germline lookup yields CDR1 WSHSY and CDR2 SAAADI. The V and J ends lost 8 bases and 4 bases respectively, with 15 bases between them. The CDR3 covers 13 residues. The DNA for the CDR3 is TGCGCCAGCTATGGCGGGGGCCGATACGAGCAGTACTTC. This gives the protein CASYGGGRYEQYF.

The CDR3: CASSVHWRDNYGYTF. The CDR3 DNA reads TGTGCCAGCAGCGTTCATTGGAGAGATAACTATGGCTACACCTTC. The chain recombines TRBV9 with TRBJ1-2; no clear D. The ends were cut back, 2 bases at V and 1 base at J, with 12 bases in the middle. The CDR3 extends over 15 amino acids. Germline-derived CDR1 and CDR2 are SGDLS and YYNGEE.

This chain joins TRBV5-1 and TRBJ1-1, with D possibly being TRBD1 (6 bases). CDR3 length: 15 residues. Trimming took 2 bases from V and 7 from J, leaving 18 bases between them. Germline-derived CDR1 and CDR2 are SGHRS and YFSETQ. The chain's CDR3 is CASSFMDTGTYEAFF. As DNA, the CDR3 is TGCGCCAGCAGCTTTATGGACACAGGGACATATGAAGCTTTCTTT.

CDR3 residues: CATATGAYQPQHF. In DNA form, the CDR3 reads TGTGCCACCGCGACAGGGGCGTATCAGCCCCAGCATTTT. The chain recombines TRBV24-1 with TRBJ1-5; 8 bases match TRBD1. The ends lost 9 bases at V and 5 bases at J; junction bases unmatched: 5. This CDR3 region has 13 residues. Germline V gene sequence: CDR1 KGHDR, CDR2 SFDVKD.

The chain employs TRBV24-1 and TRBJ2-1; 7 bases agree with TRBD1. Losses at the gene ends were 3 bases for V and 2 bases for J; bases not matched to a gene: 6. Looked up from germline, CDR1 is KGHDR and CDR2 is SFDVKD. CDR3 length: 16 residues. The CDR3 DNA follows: TGTGCCACCAGTGATACCCTAGGGGGCCCCTACAATGAGCAGTTCTTC. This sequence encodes CATSDTLGGPYNEQFF.